The TCR beta chain described here comes from a study of blood T cell repertoires in COVID-19 (dated by TCRdb to the early 2020s). Notes on the research overall: Samples covering the acute and convalescent phases of COVID-19 were provided by collaborators in the United States, Italy and Spain. The prospective study material was composed of cDNA or gDNA derived from T cells, B-cell-depleted T cells, or PBMCs. Deeply sampled blood TCRbeta repertoires from subjects exposed to, actively infected with, or recovered from COVID-19 were included in the dataset. The repertoires were made available in a free public database intended to serve as a resource for research on the immune response to SARS-CoV-2. Samples were obtained from the ongoing ImmuneRACE study (first 160 participants) and from over 1,000 subjects provided by 6 global collaborators. The sample metadata nearly always contained a de-identified subject ID, COVID-19 status, age in years and sex. Where available, HLA class I and class II types were taken from metadata supplied by the sample provider and were not determined by assay-based typing.

A remark on this clone: Its recognized antigen is unknown. No base-level quality is on record; no much larger clone is a single base apart.

The collaborating institutions used their own protocols to collect whole blood in K2EDTA tubes. For TCRbeta analysis, collaborator samples were shipped as frozen whole blood, as isolated PBMCs, or as DNA extracted from either sample type. The paper's findings and limits, for the study overall: The amount of clinical and demographic metadata varied by source and participant and was provided uncurated.

The immunoSEQ Assay, a bias-controlled multiplex PCR, was used to amplify TCRbeta CDR3 regions from genomic DNA. In the paper's pipeline: Within the assay, amplification of reference gene primers was used to estimate how many nucleated cells each sample contained. To quantify the absolute abundance of each unique TCRbeta CDR3 rearrangement, sequence reads were collapsed and filtered. For each sample, productive Simpson clonality was calculated by taking the square root of Simpson's diversity index across productive rearrangements. TCRdb provides this immuneACCESS table in a form limited to in-frame rearrangements. Some clones are lacking; in checked studies, under half of them reflect an unresolved V gene, and why the rest are absent is not known. Clone size and the V and J calls come from that table; the DNA yielded D and trimming. The sample has approximately 240,000 clones on record, roughly 80% of them singletons. The ten most abundant clones make up approximately 4.9% of the sample.

V loses 5 bases of germline sequence and J loses 3 bases, and the interval between the two ends is 9 bases. The CDR3 goes from the cysteine to the phenylalanine over 13 residues. Of the read, only the CDR3 DNA is kept; its 39 bases are in frame from base 1. The germline V gene provides CDR1 SGHNT and CDR2 YENEEA. The TCR comes from an elderly woman with active or convalescent COVID-19. Rearrangement joined TRBV11-3 to TRBJ2-3; 6 matching bases give a weak D call of TRBD1. The sample comprised peripheral blood. The CDR3 protein: CASSQQGTDTQYF. The DNA sequence reads TGTGCCAGCAGCCAACAGGGAACAGATACGCAGTATTTT.